The next 10 T cell receptor beta chains were all read from a single sample in a study of vaccination and CD4 T cells after COVID-19 (dated by TCRdb to 2022 to 2024). What this sample's treatment or condition label stands for: roughly 10-day PBMC culture with coronavirus spike peptide pools or control peptides (ViraFEST assay). To prepare the library, PCR was applied. The sequencer was an Illumina iSeq 100. DNA from cultured CD4+ T cells underwent TCR sequencing with the Oncomine TCR Beta short-read assay at the Johns Hopkins FTIC core. Through fastp at Q25 and MiXCR, TCRdb rebuilt clones from the public reads, retaining in-frame beta chains. Each entry merges the rows of one CDR3 protein and shows their most common DNA and genes. Within this sample are about 9,100 distinct CDR3 sequences, with about three fifths of them counted one time only. 12% of the sample lies in the top ten. Antigens for these TCRs are unknown.

The starting material was cultured CD4+ T cells from blood, obtained after SARS-CoV-2 vaccination. Every receptor here comes from a human donor with COVID-19.

This clonotype showed up just a few times. The J gene is TRBJ1-2, the V gene TRBV6-2 or TRBV6-3; perhaps TRBD1 as D (6 bases). The V gene lost 4 bases and the J gene lost 7 bases, with 16 bases spanning the gap. This CDR3 comprises 14 residues. Germline values: CDR1 MNHEY, CDR2 SVGEGT. The CDR3 sequence is CASSSAGTTFGYTF. DNA of the CDR3: TGTGCCAGCAGTTCAGCCGGGACAACATTTGGCTACACCTTC.

The gene calls are TRBV11-3 and TRBJ1-1, with D unclear. With 6 bases removed from V and 4 bases from J, the gap between germline ends came to 9 bases. Germline-derived CDR1 and CDR2 are SGHNT and YENEEA. The CDR3 contains 12 residues. CDR3 in amino acids: CASRDRATEAFF. CDR3 DNA: TGTGCCAGCAGGGACCGCGCCACTGAAGCTTTCTTT.

This chain joins TRBV2 and TRBJ2-5, with 7 bases lining up with TRBD2. The CDR3 contains 14 residues. CDR1 SNHLY and CDR2 FYNNEI come from the germline V gene. V shed 6 bases and J 2 bases; nucleotides not matched to a gene: 6. Written as DNA, the CDR3 is TGTGCCAGCAGGGCCGGGGGGAGGCAAGAGACCCAGTACTTC. Protein: CASRAGGRQETQYF. Variable domain in full (rest from reference TRBV2 and TRBJ2-5): EPEVTQTPSHQVTQMGQEVILRCVPISNHLYFYWYRQILGQKVEFLVSFYNNEISEKSEIFDDQFSVERPDGSNFTLKIRSTKLEDSAMYFCASRAGGRQETQYFGPGTRLLVL.

The CDR3 coding sequence is TGTGCCAGCAGTGGATCGACAGGGGGTGCAACCTTC. Its translation is CASSGSTGGATF. The rearrangement uses TRBV6-1 and TRBJ1-2; 9 bases fit TRBD1. The CDR3 runs to 12 residues. V lost 4 bases and J lost 14; bases outside the gene matches: 8. Per germline, CDR1 MNHNS and CDR2 SASEGT.

The V and J genes are TRBV6-1 and TRBJ1-2; 8 positions agree with TRBD1. CDR1 is MNHNS and CDR2 is SASEGT in the germline V gene. CDR3 length: 14 amino acids. V dropped 10 bases and J dropped 8; count of bases not matched to a gene: 15. CDR3 DNA: TGTGCCACCGTACCGAACAGGGGGGCGGGGGGCTACACCTTC. Translation gives CATVPNRGAGGYTF.

The rearrangement uses TRBV6-2 or TRBV6-3 and TRBJ2-3, with TRBD1 as a possible D gene (5 bases). V lost 7 bases to trimming and J lost 4 bases, with 12 bases between them. The germline gives CDR1 MNHEY, CDR2 SVGEGT. The CDR3 spans 13 residues. The CDR3 sequence is CASKQVIPDTQYF. CDR3 DNA: TGTGCCAGCAAACAGGTGATTCCAGATACGCAGTATTTT.

This clonotype was observed once. The genes are TRBV12-3 or TRBV12-4 and TRBJ1-5; no clear D gene. This CDR3 spans 14 amino acids. V was shortened by 6 bases and J by 9 bases, with 18 bases between the two germline ends. Here the CDR3 reads CASRRDTPAGPQHF. CDR3 DNA: TGTGCCAGCAGACGCGACACGCCAGCGGGGCCCCAGCATTTT.

The rearrangement joins TRBV6-2 or TRBV6-3 to TRBJ1-2; 8 bases agree with TRBD1. The CDR3 spans 15 residues. V lost 2 bases, J lost 4 bases, and 6 bases stayed unmatched. Per the germline V gene, CDR1 is MNHEY and CDR2 is SVGEGT. CDR3 sequence reads: CASSYLGRGLYGYTF. CDR3 bases: TGTGCCAGCAGTTACCTGGGCAGGGGGCTCTATGGCTACACCTTC.

This clonotype showed up just a few times. The chain couples TRBV6-1 to TRBJ1-2, with a possible D match to TRBD1 (6 bases). The CDR3 sequence is 14 residues long. Deletions cut 6 bases from V and 6 bases from J, with 17 bases between. Germline-derived CDR1 and CDR2 are MNHNS and SASEGT. The CDR3 DNA is TGTGCCAGCAGCCAACAGAGGGGGGTTGATGGCTACACCTTC. It codes for CASSQQRGVDGYTF.

The chain is built from TRBV12-3 or TRBV12-4 and TRBJ2-3, with a weak D call TRBD2 (5 bases). The V end lost 7 bases, the J end lost 6 bases, and 8 bases lay between the germline ends. This CDR3 has 11 residues. The CDR3 spells CASTRRDTQYF. CDR3 bases: TGTGCCAGCACTAGGAGGGATACGCAGTATTTT.